Each of the 26 T cell receptor beta chains below was sequenced from the same sample in a study of OX40 agonist ivuxolimab in advanced cancers. Here immunoSEQ multiplex PCR was the method, and the copy in TCRdb shows in-frame clones only, minus some. The sample includes roughly 48,000 clones, about 75% seen only once; the top ten take 6.5% to 9%. Sample: CD4+ or CD8+ T cells sorted from blood, taken in a trial of the OX40 agonist ivuxolimab. The receptor source for this set is an adult with an advanced solid tumor such as melanoma, head and neck, liver or kidney cancer.

This clone is deemed medium-sized (0.01 to 0.1%). V usage is TRBV10-3 and J usage is TRBJ1-2; tentative D call: TRBD1 (5 bases). Per germline, CDR1 ENHRY and CDR2 SYGVKD. Between the trimmed V and J ends, which lost 4 bases and 4 bases, there was a span of 13 bases. The length of the CDR3 is 14 residues. CDR3 loop: CAISGGLNSYGYTF. As DNA, the CDR3 is TGTGCCATCAGTGGGGGGTTAAACAGCTATGGCTACACCTTC.

This chain links TRBV7-2 with TRBJ2-1; no firm D call. V was shortened by 5 bases and J by 3 bases, with 14 bases between the two germline ends. Germline CDR1 and CDR2: SGHTA and FQGNSA. This CDR3 is built from 15 residues. The CDR3 DNA is TGTGCCAGCAGCCGTGACACTGGCGGCTACAATGAGCAGTTCTTC. This translates into CASSRDTGGYNEQFF.

As DNA, the CDR3 is TGTGCCAGTAGTATAGATGGTAGGAGGGTGAACACTGAAGCTTTCTTT. Residues: CASSIDGRRVNTEAFF. The V call is TRBV19, the J call TRBJ1-1; D gene unclear. V dropped 0 bases and J dropped 0 bases, with 11 bases sitting between them. The CDR3 is made up of 16 amino acids. Germline loops: CDR1 LNHDA, CDR2 SQIVND (reference sequence).

This clone turned up a few times. The rearrangement links TRBV6-5 to TRBJ2-7; 9 bases match TRBD1. Germline V gives CDR1 MNHEY, CDR2 SVGAGI. With V trimmed by 7 bases and J by 4 bases, 11 bases remained unmatched. The CDR3 length is 15 residues. In DNA form, the CDR3 reads TGTGCCAGCAATCCGGACAGGGGCGGCTTTTACGAGCAGTACTTC. Its translation: CASNPDRGGFYEQYF.

The gene calls are TRBV9 and TRBJ2-5; 8 bases align to TRBD2. Trimming cost V 2 bases and J 5 bases; bases outside gene matches: 5. The germline CDR1 and CDR2 sequences are SGDLS and YYNGEE. This CDR3 is 14 amino acids long. The CDR3 sequence: CASSVSGGGETQYF. Here the CDR3 DNA reads TGTGCCAGCAGCGTCTCGGGAGGGGGGGAGACCCAGTACTTC.

The chain combines TRBV7-2 with TRBJ1-4, with a possible D match to TRBD1 (5 bases). Germline V gene lookup returns CDR1 SGHTA and CDR2 FQGNSA. Trimming cost V 5 bases and J 7 bases, with 11 bases left between them. The CDR3 is 13 residues long. CDR3: CASSRQFPEKLFF. Here the CDR3 DNA reads TGTGCCAGCAGCCGACAGTTTCCTGAAAAACTGTTTTTT. The whole variable domain, filled in from reference TRBV7-2 and TRBJ1-4, reads GAGVSQSPSNKVTEKGKDVELRCDPISGHTALYWYRQSLGQGLEFLIYFQGNSAPDKSGLPSDRFSAERTGGSVSTLTIQRTQQEDSAVYLCASSRQFPEKLFFGSGTQLSVL.

This chain joins TRBV5-5 and TRBJ2-1; unclear D gene. Trimming took off 2 bases at V and 6 bases at J, with 3 bases between the two ends. This CDR3 has 11 amino acids. Germline CDR1 and CDR2: SGHKS and YYEKEE (reference sequence). CDR3: CASSFSNEQFF. The CDR3 DNA reads as TGTGCCAGCAGCTTCAGCAATGAGCAGTTCTTC.

This chain connects TRBV10-3 to TRBJ2-1; D is possibly TRBD2 (6 bases). V was pared by 6 bases and J by 7 bases, with 25 bases between. In germline, CDR1 is ENHRY, CDR2 SYGVKD. The CDR3 has 17 amino acids. The CDR3: CAISPTSVGSTSNEQFF. In DNA form, the CDR3 reads TGTGCCATCAGCCCGACAAGCGTCGGGAGCACCTCAAATGAGCAGTTCTTC.

The gene calls are TRBV19 and TRBJ2-2; the match to TRBD2 covers 9 bases. The germline gives CDR1 LNHDA, CDR2 SQIVND (reference sequence). V shed 4 bases, J shed 6 bases, and the junction held 9 bases outside the gene matches. This CDR3 contains 16 residues. The CDR3 spells CASSSPPSGRPGELFF. CDR3 nucleotide sequence: TGTGCCAGTAGTAGCCCCCCGAGCGGGAGGCCCGGGGAGCTGTTTTTT. Supplemented by reference TRBV19 and TRBJ2-2, the full variable domain reads DGGITQSPKYLFRKEGQNVTLSCEQNLNHDAMYWYRQDPGQGLRLIYYSQIVNDFQKGDIAEGYSVSREKKESFPLTVTSAQKNPTAFYLCASSSPPSGRPGELFFGEGSRLTVL.

V is TRBV29-1 and J is TRBJ2-5; TRBD2 matches at 10 bases. This CDR3 has 14 residues. Losses at the gene ends were 3 bases for V and 7 bases for J; bases not matched to a gene: 8. Germline CDR1 is SQVTM and CDR2 is ANQGSEA. The chain's CDR3 is CSVDRLAGEGTQYF. In DNA form, the CDR3 reads TGCAGCGTTGACCGGCTAGCGGGAGAGGGGACCCAGTACTTC.

Notes on this clone: This sample includes further DNA sequences coding for the same CDR3. The chain uses TRBV29-1 and TRBJ1-2; D is ambiguous. The CDR3 contains 15 residues. Per germline, CDR1 SQVTM and CDR2 ANQGSEA. With 5 bases removed from V and 1 base from J, the gap between germline ends came to 17 bases. CDR3 residues: CSVMSGEALNYGYTF. Here the CDR3 DNA reads TGCAGCGTTATGTCCGGTGAAGCCCTTAACTATGGCTACACCTTC.

The chain recombines TRBV30 with TRBJ1-1; possible D gene TRBD1, 5 bases. The CDR3 totals 17 residues. Germline values: CDR1 GTSNPN, CDR2 SVGIG (reference sequence). Trimming removed 4 bases from V and 2 bases from J, with 23 bases in between. The CDR3, as DNA: TGTGCCTGGATACCACGCGGGGACCCTATGTTAAACACTGAAGCTTTCTTT. Its protein is CAWIPRGDPMLNTEAFF.

The CDR3 DNA is TGTGCCAGCAGTGTAGAAAACCGCGTTGGCTACACCTTC. It translates to CASSVENRVGYTF. The chain is built from TRBV6-1 and TRBJ1-2; D not resolved. The CDR3 has 13 residues. V was shortened by 4 bases and J by 7 bases, with 13 bases between the two germline ends. Germline V gene sequence: CDR1 MNHNS, CDR2 SASEGT.

This sequence joins TRBV15 and TRBJ2-7; no firm D call. This CDR3 region has 14 residues. Deletions cut 1 base from V and 0 bases from J, with 7 bases between. CDR1 and CDR2 from the germline V gene are LNHNV and YYDKDF (reference sequence). This CDR3 reads CATSRVVDSYEQYF. The CDR3 DNA sequence: TGTGCCACCAGCAGAGTCGTCGACTCCTACGAGCAGTACTTC.

The table lists this clone with a few counts. The CDR3 region is CASSDTTRLIWRVTEAFF. The CDR3 bases are TGTGCCAGCAGCGATACGACCCGTCTTATCTGGAGGGTCACTGAAGCTTTCTTT. The chain recombines TRBV7-9 with TRBJ1-1; D ambiguous. This CDR3 spans 18 amino acids. Germline CDR1 and CDR2: SEHNR and FQNEAQ (reference sequence). The V and J ends lost 5 bases and 4 bases respectively, with 26 bases between them.

This chain connects TRBV27 to TRBJ1-1; D is possibly TRBD1 (6 bases). CDR1 and CDR2 from the germline V gene are MNHEY and SMNVEV (reference sequence). The CDR3 totals 13 residues. V was pared by 5 bases and J by 7 bases, with 14 bases between. The CDR3 sequence is CASSLLQGIEAFF. CDR3 DNA: TGTGCCAGCAGTCTCCTCCAGGGGATTGAAGCTTTCTTT.

This sequence joins TRBV15 and TRBJ2-2; D may be TRBD1 (5 bases). The V end was cut by 5 bases, the J end by 5 bases, with 12 bases between. The CDR3 runs to 14 residues. The germline V gene encodes CDR1 LNHNV and CDR2 YYDKDF (reference sequence). CDR3 protein: CATSFPGRTGELFF. The CDR3 bases are TGTGCCACCAGCTTCCCAGGGCGAACCGGGGAGCTGTTTTTT.

The chain joins TRBV18 to TRBJ2-1, with 8 positions matching TRBD2. CDR1 and CDR2 (germline): KGHSH, LQKENI. The trim removed 2 bases at V and 4 bases at J, leaving 4 bases unmatched. The CDR3 is 15 residues long. CDR3 residues: CASSPAREDYNEQFF. In DNA form, the CDR3 reads TGTGCCAGCTCACCAGCGCGGGAGGATTACAATGAGCAGTTCTTC. Together with reference TRBV18 and TRBJ2-1, the CDR3 gives the full variable domain: NAGVMQNPRHLVRRRGQEARLRCSPMKGHSHVYWYRQLPEEGLKFMVYLQKENIIDESGMPKERFSAEFPKEGPSILRIQQVVRGDSAAYFCASSPAREDYNEQFFGPGTRLTVL.

This clone came up once. V gene TRBV4-2 combines with J gene TRBJ2-7, with 15 bases identical to TRBD2. There are 17 residues in the CDR3. CDR1 and CDR2 (germline): LGHNA, YNFKEQ. V was clipped by 0 bases and J by 2 bases; unmatched bases: 2. The CDR3 reads CASSQEGLAGGAYEQYF. DNA of the CDR3: TGTGCCAGCAGCCAAGAGGGACTAGCGGGAGGAGCCTACGAGCAGTACTTC.

This clone was counted only a few times. The chain employs TRBV9 and TRBJ1-1; D unresolved. The CDR3 has 16 residues. Germline CDR1 SGDLS, CDR2 YYNGEE. V shed 0 bases and J shed 0 bases, with 12 bases lying between them. CDR3 coding DNA: TGTGCCAGCAGCGTAGGGGGATACGGCATGAACACTGAAGCTTTCTTT. This codes for CASSVGGYGMNTEAFF.

This clone appeared a single time. This chain joins TRBV29-1 and TRBJ1-1; D not certain. Germline lookup yields CDR1 SQVTM and CDR2 ANQGSEA. Trimming removed 6 bases at V and 1 base at J, with 15 bases between. The CDR3 covers 14 residues. DNA for the CDR3: TGCAGCGTCCTATTACAGAACAGGAACACTGAAGCTTTCTTT. Residues: CSVLLQNRNTEAFF.

Comments on this clone: Distinct nucleotide sequences in the sample also encode this CDR3. The rearrangement joins TRBV9 to TRBJ1-1; D not certain. The CDR3 is made up of 13 amino acids. CDR1 is SGDLS and CDR2 is YYNGEE in the germline V gene. V was shortened by 0 bases and J by 1 base, with 4 bases between the two germline ends. In nucleotides, the CDR3 is TGTGCCAGCAGCGTAGGTAGGAACACTGAAGCTTTCTTT. Its translation: CASSVGRNTEAFF.

The rearrangement uses TRBV7-8 and TRBJ2-7; TRBD1 matches at 7 bases. The ends lost 5 bases at V and 2 bases at J; junction bases unmatched: 9. Per germline, CDR1 SGHVS and CDR2 FQNEAQ. The CDR3 sequence is 15 residues long. The CDR3 region is CASSPYRQGPYEQYF. CDR3 coding DNA: TGTGCCAGCAGCCCATACAGACAGGGCCCCTACGAGCAGTACTTC.

V is TRBV7-8 and J is TRBJ1-3, with D possibly being TRBD1 (5 bases). The CDR3 runs 15 residues. V lost 3 bases and J lost 2, with 11 bases in between. CDR1 and CDR2 from the germline V gene are SGHVS and FQNEAQ. For the CDR3, the DNA is TGTGCCAGCAGCTTTACGGGGGTCGCTGGAAACACCATATATTTT. Translated: CASSFTGVAGNTIYF.

In its sample, this clone was seen a few times. The rearrangement joins TRBV4-1 to TRBJ2-1, with D unclear. V was clipped by 0 bases and J by 4 bases, with 4 bases between them. CDR3 length equals 13 residues. Germline V gene sequence: CDR1 MGHRA, CDR2 YSYEKL. The CDR3 region is CASSQEGYNEQFF. DNA for the CDR3: TGCGCCAGCAGCCAAGAAGGATACAATGAGCAGTTCTTC.

V and J are TRBV6-1 and TRBJ1-5; no clear D gene. Trimming left V 2 bases short and J 2 bases short, with 10 bases between. The V gene's germline CDR1 is MNHNS and CDR2 SASEGT. CDR3 length: 15 amino acids. As DNA, the CDR3 is TGTGCCAGCAGTGAATTAGAGGGAGGCAATCAGCCCCAGCATTTT. Translated, it gives CASSELEGGNQPQHF.